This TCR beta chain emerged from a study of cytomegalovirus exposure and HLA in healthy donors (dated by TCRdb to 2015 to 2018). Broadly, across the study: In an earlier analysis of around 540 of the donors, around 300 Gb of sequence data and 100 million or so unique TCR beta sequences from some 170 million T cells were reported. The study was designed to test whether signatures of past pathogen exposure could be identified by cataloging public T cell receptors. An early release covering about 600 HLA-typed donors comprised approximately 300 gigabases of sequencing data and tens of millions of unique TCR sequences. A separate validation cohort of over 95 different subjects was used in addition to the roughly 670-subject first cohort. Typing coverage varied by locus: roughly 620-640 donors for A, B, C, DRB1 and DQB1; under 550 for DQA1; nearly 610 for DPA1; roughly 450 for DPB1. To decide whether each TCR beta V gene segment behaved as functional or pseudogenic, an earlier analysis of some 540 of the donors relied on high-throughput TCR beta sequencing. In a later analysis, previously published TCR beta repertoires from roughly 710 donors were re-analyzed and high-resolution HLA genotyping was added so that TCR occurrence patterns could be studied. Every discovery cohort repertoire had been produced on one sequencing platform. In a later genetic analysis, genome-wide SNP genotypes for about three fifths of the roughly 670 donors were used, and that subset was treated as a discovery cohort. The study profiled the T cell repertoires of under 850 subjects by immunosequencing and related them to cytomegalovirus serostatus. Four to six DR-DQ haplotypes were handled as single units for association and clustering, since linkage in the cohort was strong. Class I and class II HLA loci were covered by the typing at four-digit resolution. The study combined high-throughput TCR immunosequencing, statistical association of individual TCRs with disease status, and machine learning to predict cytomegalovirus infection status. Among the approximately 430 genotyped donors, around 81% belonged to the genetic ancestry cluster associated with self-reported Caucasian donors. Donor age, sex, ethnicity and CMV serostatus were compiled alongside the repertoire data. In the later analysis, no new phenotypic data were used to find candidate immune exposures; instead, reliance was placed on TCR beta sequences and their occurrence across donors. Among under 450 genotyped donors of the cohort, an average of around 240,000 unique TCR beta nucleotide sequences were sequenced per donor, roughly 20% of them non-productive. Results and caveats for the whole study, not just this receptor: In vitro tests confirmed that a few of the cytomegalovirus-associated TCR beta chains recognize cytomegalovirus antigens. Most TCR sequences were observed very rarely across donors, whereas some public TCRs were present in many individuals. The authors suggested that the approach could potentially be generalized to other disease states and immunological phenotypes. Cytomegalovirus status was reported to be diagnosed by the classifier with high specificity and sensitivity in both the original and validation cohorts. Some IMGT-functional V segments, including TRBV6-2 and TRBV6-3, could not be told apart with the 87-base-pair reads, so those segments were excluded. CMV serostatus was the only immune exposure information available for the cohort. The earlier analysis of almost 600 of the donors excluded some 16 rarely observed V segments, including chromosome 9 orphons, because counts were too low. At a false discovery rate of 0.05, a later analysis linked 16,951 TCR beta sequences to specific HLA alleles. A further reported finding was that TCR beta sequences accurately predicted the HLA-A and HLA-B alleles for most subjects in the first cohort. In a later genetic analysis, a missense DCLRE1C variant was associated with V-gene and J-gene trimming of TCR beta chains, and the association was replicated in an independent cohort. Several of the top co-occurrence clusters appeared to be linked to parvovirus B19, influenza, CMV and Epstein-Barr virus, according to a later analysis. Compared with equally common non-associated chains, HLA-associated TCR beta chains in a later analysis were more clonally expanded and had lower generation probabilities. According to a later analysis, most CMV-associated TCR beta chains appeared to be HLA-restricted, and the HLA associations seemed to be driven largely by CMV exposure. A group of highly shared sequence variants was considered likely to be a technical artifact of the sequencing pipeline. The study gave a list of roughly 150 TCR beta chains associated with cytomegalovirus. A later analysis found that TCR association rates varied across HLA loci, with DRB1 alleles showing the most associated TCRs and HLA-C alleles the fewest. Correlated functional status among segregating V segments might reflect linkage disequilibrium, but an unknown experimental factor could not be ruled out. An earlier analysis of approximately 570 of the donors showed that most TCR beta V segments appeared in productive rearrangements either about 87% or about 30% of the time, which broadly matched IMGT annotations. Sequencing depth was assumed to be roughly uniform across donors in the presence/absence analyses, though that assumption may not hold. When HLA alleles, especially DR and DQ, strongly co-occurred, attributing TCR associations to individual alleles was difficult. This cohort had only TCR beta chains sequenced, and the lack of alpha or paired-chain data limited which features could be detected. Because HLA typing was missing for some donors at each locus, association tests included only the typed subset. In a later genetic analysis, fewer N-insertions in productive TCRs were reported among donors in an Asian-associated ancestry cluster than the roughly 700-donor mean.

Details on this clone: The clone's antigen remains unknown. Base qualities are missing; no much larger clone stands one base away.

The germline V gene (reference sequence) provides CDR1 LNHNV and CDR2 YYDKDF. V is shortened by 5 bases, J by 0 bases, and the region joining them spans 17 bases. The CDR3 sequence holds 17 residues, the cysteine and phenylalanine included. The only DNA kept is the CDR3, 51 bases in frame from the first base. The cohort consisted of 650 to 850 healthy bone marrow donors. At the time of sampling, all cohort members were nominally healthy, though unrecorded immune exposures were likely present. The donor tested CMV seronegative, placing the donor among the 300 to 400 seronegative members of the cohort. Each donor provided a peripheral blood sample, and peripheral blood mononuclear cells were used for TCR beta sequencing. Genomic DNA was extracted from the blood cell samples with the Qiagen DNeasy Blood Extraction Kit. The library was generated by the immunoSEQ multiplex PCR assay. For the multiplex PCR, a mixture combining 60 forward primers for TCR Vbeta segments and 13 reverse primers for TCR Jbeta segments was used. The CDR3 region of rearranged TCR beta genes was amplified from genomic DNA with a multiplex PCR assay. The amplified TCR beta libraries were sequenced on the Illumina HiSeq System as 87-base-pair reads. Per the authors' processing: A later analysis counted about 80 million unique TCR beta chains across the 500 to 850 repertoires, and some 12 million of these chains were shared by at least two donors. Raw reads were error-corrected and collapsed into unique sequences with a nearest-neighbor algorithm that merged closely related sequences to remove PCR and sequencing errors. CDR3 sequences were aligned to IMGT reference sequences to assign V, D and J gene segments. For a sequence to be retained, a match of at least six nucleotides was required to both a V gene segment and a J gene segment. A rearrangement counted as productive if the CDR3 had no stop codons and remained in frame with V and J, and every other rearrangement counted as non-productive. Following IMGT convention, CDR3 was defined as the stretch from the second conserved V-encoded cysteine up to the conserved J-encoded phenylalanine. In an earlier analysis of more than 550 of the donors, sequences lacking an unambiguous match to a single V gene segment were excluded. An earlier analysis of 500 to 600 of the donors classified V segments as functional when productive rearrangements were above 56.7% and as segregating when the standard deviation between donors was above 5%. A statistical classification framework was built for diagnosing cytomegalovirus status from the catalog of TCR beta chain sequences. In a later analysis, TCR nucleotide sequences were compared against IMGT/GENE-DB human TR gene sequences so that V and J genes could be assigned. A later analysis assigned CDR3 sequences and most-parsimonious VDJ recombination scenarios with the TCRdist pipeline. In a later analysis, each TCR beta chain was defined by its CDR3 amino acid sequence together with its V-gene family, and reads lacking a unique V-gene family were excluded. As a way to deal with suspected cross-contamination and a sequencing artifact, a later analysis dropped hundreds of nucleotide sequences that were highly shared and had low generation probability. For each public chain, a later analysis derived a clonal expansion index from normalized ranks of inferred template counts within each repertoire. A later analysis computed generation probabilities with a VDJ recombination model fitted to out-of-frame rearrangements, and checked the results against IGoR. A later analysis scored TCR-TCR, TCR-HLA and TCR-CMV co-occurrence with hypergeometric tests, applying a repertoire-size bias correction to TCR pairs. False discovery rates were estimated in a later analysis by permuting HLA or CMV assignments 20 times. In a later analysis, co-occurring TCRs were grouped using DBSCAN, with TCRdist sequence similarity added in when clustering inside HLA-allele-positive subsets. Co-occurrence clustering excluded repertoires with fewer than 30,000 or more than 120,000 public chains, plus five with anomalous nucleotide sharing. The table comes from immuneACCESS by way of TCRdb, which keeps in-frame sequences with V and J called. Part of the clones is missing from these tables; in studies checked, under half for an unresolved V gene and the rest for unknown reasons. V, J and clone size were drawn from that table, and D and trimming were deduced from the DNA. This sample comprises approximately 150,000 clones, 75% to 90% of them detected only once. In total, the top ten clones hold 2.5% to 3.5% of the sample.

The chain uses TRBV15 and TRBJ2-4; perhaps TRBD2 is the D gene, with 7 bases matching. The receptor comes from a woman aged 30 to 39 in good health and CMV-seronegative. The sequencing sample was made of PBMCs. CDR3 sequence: CATSDRGASEAKNIQYF. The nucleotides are TGTGCCACCAGCGACCGGGGGGCTAGCGAAGCCAAAAACATTCAGTACTTC.